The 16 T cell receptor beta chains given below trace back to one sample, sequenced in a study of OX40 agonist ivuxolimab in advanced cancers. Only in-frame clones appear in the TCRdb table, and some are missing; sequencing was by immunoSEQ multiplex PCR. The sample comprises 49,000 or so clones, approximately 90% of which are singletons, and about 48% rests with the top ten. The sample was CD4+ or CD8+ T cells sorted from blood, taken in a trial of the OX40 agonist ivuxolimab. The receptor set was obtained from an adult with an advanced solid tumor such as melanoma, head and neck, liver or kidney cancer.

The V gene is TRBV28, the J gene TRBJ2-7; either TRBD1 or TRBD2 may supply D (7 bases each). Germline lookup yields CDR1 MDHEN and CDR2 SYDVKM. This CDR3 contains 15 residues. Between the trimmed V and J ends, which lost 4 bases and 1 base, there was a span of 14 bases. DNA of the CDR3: TGTGCCAGCAGTTCCCAGGGGGGGCCTTCCTACGAGCAGTACTTC. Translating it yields CASSSQGGPSYEQYF.

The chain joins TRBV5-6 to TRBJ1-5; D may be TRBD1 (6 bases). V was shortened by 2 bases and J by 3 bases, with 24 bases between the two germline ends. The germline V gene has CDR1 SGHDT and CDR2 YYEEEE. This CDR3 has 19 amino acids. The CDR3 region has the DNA TGTGCCAGCAGCTTAATTGCCGCGGCGGGTACAGGGTACAATCAGCCCCAGCATTTT. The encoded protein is CASSLIAAAGTGYNQPQHF.

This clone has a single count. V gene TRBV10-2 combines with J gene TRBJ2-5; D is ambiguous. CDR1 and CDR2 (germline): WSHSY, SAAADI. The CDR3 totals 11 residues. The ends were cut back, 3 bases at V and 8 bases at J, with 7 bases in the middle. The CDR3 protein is CASSDPGTQYF. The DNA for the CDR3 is TGCGCCAGCAGTGACCCCGGAACCCAGTACTTC.

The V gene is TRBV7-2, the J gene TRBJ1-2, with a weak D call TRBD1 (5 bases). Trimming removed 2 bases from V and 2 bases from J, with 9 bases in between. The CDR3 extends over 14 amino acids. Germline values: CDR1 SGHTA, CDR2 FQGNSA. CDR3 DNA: TGTGCCAGCAGCTTACAGGGAGGGAACTATGGCTACACCTTC. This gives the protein CASSLQGGNYGYTF.

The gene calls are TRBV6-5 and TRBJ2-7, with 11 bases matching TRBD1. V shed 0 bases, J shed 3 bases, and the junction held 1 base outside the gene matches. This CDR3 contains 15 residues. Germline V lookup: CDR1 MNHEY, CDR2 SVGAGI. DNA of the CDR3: TGTGCCAGCAGTTACTCGGGGACAGGGGGCTACGAGCAGTACTTC. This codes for CASSYSGTGGYEQYF.

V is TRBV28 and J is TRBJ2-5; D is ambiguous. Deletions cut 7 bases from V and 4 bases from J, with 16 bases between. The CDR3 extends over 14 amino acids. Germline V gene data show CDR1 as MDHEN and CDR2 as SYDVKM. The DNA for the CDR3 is TGTGCCAGCAAGGGCGTTCTGGGGATAGAGACCCAGTACTTC. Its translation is CASKGVLGIETQYF.

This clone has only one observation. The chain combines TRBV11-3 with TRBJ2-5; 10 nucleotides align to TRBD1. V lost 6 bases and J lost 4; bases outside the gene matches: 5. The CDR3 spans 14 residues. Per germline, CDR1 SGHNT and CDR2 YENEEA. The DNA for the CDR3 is TGTGCCAGCAGACCGGGACAGGGGAGAGAGACCCAGTACTTC. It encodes CASRPGQGRETQYF.

In DNA form, the CDR3 reads TGTGCCAGCAATAGGGGGGGGCTCCTCCAGGGCTACGAGCAGTACTTC. Amino acid sequence: CASNRGGLLQGYEQYF. The chain employs TRBV6-6 and TRBJ2-7; weak D call: TRBD2 (7 bases). Trimming pared 7 bases from V and 3 bases from J, leaving 22 bases between. The CDR3 runs to 16 residues. Germline V gene lookup returns CDR1 MNHNY and CDR2 SVGAGI (reference sequence).

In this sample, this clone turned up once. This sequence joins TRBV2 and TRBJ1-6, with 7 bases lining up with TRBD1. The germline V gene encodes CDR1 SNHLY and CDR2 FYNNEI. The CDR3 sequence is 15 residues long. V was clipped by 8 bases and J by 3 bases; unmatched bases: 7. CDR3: CASFVRDSYNSPLHF. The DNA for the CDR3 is TGTGCCAGCTTTGTCCGGGACAGCTATAATTCACCCCTCCACTTT.

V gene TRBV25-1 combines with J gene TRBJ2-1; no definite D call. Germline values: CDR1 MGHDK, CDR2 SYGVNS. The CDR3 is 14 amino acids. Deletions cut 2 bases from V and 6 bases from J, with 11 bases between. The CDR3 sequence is CASSEMNDINEQFF. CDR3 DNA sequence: TGTGCCAGCAGTGAAATGAACGATATCAATGAGCAGTTCTTC.

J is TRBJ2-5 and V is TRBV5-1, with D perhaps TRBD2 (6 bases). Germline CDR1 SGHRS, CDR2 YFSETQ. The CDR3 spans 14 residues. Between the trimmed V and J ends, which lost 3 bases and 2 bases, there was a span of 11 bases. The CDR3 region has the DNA TGCGCCAGCAGCTGGGGCGGGGCGCAAGAGACCCAGTACTTC. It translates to CASSWGGAQETQYF.

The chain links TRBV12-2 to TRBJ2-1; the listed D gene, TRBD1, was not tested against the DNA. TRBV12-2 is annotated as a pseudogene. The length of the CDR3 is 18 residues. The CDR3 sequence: CASRPYTAGAQRYNEQFF. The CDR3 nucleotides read TGTGCAAGTCGCCCTTATACTGCTGGGGCCCAGCGCTACAATGAGCAGTTCTTC.

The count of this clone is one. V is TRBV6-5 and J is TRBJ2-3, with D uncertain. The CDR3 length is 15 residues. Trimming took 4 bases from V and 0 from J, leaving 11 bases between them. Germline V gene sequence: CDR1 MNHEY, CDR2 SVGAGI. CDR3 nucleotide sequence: TGTGCCAGCAGTTTCGGGTACTCGAGCACAGATACGCAGTATTTT. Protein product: CASSFGYSSTDTQYF.

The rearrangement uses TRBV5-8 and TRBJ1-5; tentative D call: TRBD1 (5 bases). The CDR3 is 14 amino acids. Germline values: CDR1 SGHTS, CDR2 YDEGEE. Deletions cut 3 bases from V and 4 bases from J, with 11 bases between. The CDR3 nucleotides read TGTGCCAGCAGCTCCGGACAAATAAATCAGCCCCAGCATTTT. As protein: CASSSGQINQPQHF.

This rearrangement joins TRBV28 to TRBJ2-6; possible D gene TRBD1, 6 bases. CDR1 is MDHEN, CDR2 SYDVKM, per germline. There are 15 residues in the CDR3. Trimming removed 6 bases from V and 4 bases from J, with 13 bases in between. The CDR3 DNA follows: TGTGCCAGCAGGCCCAGGGGATCAGGGGCCAACGTCCTGACTTTC. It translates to CASRPRGSGANVLTF.

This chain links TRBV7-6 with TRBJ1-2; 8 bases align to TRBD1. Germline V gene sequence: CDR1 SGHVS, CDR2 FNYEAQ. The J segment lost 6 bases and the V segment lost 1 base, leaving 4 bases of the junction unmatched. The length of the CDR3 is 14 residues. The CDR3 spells CASSLGQGANGYTF. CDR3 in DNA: TGTGCCAGCAGCTTAGGGCAGGGGGCTAATGGCTACACCTTC. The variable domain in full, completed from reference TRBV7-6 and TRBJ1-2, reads GAGVSQSPRYKVTKRGQDVALRCDPISGHVSLYWYRQALGQGPEFLTYFNYEAQQDKSGLPNDRFSAERPEGSISTLTIQRTEQRDSAMYRCASSLGQGANGYTFGSGTRLTVV.